This T cell receptor (beta chain) was sequenced for a study of OX40 agonist ivuxolimab in advanced cancers. Trimming removed 5 bases at V and 4 bases at J, with 11 bases between. The germline V gene encodes CDR1 WSHSY and CDR2 SAAADI. The length of the CDR3 is 13 residues. As regards this clone: Its antigen is unknown.

Clones were read by immunoSEQ multiplex PCR, and TCRdb kept only the in-frame ones, dropping some. The top ten clones hold roughly 7.8% of a sample with around 45,000 clones, about 90% of them seen once. Overall study findings and caveats: Expanded clones were, on average, more numerous in CD8+ T cells than in CD4+.

The V call is TRBV10-2, the J call TRBJ1-2; possibly TRBD1 for D (5 bases). The specimen comprised CD4+ or CD8+ T cells sorted from blood, sampled in a trial of the OX40 agonist ivuxolimab. The receptor was isolated from an adult with an advanced solid tumor such as melanoma, head and neck, liver or kidney cancer. CDR3 sequence: CASSSGGAYGYTF. For the CDR3, the DNA is TGCGCCAGCAGTTCGGGAGGGGCCTATGGCTACACCTTC.